Each of the 15 T cell receptor beta chains below was sequenced from the same sample in a study of breast tumors, draining lymph nodes, adjacent tissues. TCRdb passed the multiplex PCR reads through MiXCR, listing each CDR3 protein once. Seen here are tens of thousands of distinct CDR3 sequences, roughly 24% observed once, and the top ten hold approximately 8.1%. Sequencing was carried out using breast tumor tissue. Receptors were obtained from a female donor with breast cancer. Some clones in this sample may be carry-over from other donors' samples.

This clonotype was detected ten times or more. The chain employs TRBV27 and TRBJ2-7, with D uncertain. The CDR3 is 14 residues long. Trimming removed 7 bases at V and 3 bases at J, with 16 bases between. CDR1 and CDR2 (germline): MNHEY, SMNVEV (reference sequence). CDR3: CASKALLGDYEQYF. The CDR3, as DNA: TGTGCCAGCAAAGCGTTACTTGGGGACTACGAGCAGTACTTC.

This clonotype was recorded many times. This sequence joins TRBV7-9 and TRBJ2-3, with D perhaps matching TRBD2 (7 bases). Germline assignment: CDR1 SEHNR and CDR2 FQNEAQ (reference sequence). The CDR3 loop spans 15 amino acids. Trimming stripped 5 bases from V and 5 bases from J, with 17 bases between. CDR3: CASSPARGGLDTQYF. CDR3 nucleotides: TGTGCCAGCAGCCCAGCTAGGGGGGGTCTAGATACGCAGTATTTT.

Ten or more counts support this clonotype. The chain carries TRBV24-1 and TRBJ2-1; 7 positions match TRBD2. The CDR3 spans 15 residues. Trimming at V came to 6 bases and at J to 0 bases, leaving 4 bases not matched to a gene. From germline, CDR1 is KGHDR and CDR2 SFDVKD. The CDR3 DNA reads TGTGCCACCAGTAGCGGGACGAGCTCCTACAATGAGCAGTTCTTC. Encoded protein: CATSSGTSSYNEQFF.

This clonotype was observed a handful of times. The chain has TRBV5-4 and TRBJ2-7; TRBD1 aligns across 7 bases. This CDR3 has 15 amino acids. With 4 bases clipped from V and 0 bases from J, the junction kept 7 bases outside the gene matches. The V gene's germline CDR1 is SGHNT and CDR2 YYREEE (reference sequence). The CDR3 DNA reads TGTGCCAGCAGCGCTGGTGCAGGGGGCTCCTACGAGCAGTACTTC. Protein: CASSAGAGGSYEQYF.

The chain combines TRBV19 with TRBJ1-1; D is unresolved. This CDR3 contains 13 residues. The germline gives CDR1 LNHDA, CDR2 SQIVND (reference sequence). V gave up 6 bases and J gave up 4 bases, with 12 bases separating them. CDR3 residues: CASRGVRATEAFF. The DNA of the CDR3 is TGTGCCAGTAGAGGAGTGCGGGCCACTGAAGCTTTCTTT.

With regard to this clonotype: Given a much more abundant clone one base away, this may be a read error. In DNA, the CDR3 is TGTGCCAGCAGTGACAGGGTTCGGGGGGGCGCGGTTCAGCCCCAGCATTTT. Protein product: CASSDRVRGGAVQPQHF. The rearrangement uses TRBV6-4 and TRBJ1-5; a possible D gene is TRBD1 (6 bases). The CDR3 is 17 amino acids. V lost 2 bases and J lost 6, with 20 bases in between. Per germline, CDR1 MRHNA and CDR2 SNTAGT.

Details on this clonotype: Given a much more abundant clone one base away, this may be a read error. This chain links TRBV2 with TRBJ2-2; the D gene is possibly TRBD2 (6 bases). This CDR3 contains 12 residues. CDR1 is SNHLY, CDR2 FYNNEI, per germline. V was pared by 8 bases and J by 6 bases, with 10 bases between. The CDR3 is CASRRGSGELFF. In nucleotides, the CDR3 is TGTGCCAGCCGGAGGGGATCCGGGGAGCTGTTTTTT.

As for this clonotype: With a much larger clone just one base away, this may be a read error. This sequence joins TRBV27 and TRBJ2-7; 10 bases are a match to TRBD1. The CDR3 length is 14 residues. The germline V gene has CDR1 MNHEY and CDR2 SMNVEV (reference sequence). V dropped 6 bases and J dropped 4; count of bases not matched to a gene: 6. CDR3 sequence reads: CASRRGQGSYEQYF. The DNA of the CDR3 is TGTGCCAGCAGAAGGGGACAGGGGTCGTACGAGCAGTACTTC.

This clonotype was observed many times. This rearrangement joins TRBV3-1 to TRBJ2-7; 9 bases align to TRBD2. V lost 4 bases and J lost 7; bases outside the gene matches: 11. Germline assignment: CDR1 LGHDT and CDR2 YNNKEL (reference sequence). The CDR3 spans 15 residues. This CDR3 is CASSLGLAGLGEQYF. The DNA of the CDR3 is TGTGCCAGCAGCCTTGGGCTAGCGGGGCTAGGGGAGCAGTACTTC.

This clonotype was counted ten times or more. This rearrangement joins TRBV19 to TRBJ2-7; D not resolved. Deletions cut 1 base from V and 3 bases from J, with 13 bases between. The CDR3 is 15 residues long. CDR1 is LNHDA and CDR2 is SQIVND in the germline V gene (reference sequence). The CDR3 region has the DNA TGTGCCAGTAGTATAGGTGGTCCCACGGGCTACGAGCAGTACTTC. This translates into CASSIGGPTGYEQYF.

This clonotype was detected many times. The CDR3 loop is CSAHGVQGESEQYF. As DNA, the CDR3 is TGCAGTGCCCACGGGGTTCAAGGAGAGTCGGAGCAGTACTTC. J is TRBJ2-7 and V is TRBV20-1; a weak D match, TRBD2 (5 bases). Trimming left V 6 bases short and J 7 bases short, with 22 bases between. Per germline, CDR1 DFQATT and CDR2 SNEGSKA (reference sequence). This CDR3 has 14 amino acids.

The chain employs TRBV6-1 and TRBJ2-2; D might be TRBD1 or TRBD2, each matching 5 bases. The CDR3 contains 15 residues. CDR1 is MNHNS, CDR2 SASEGT, per germline. Trimming cost V 4 bases and J 5 bases, with 14 bases left between them. The CDR3 bases are TGTGCCAGCAGTGTAGAGGGGCGCTGGACCGGGGAGCTGTTTTTT. Translation gives CASSVEGRWTGELFF.

In the case of this clonotype: This sequence may be a read error, since a much larger clone differs from it by one base. The rearrangement uses TRBV9 and TRBJ2-3, with D possibly matching TRBD2 (6 bases). This CDR3 contains 16 residues. Germline lookup yields CDR1 SGDLS and CDR2 YYNGEE. Trimming took 2 bases from V and 1 from J, leaving 14 bases between them. The CDR3 protein is CASSVGGVSGTDTQYF. In nucleotides, the CDR3 is TGTGCCAGCAGCGTGGGGGGAGTATCCGGCACAGATACGCAGTATTTT.

A word on this clonotype: A much larger clone sits a single nucleotide away, making a read error possible. In DNA form, the CDR3 reads TGTGCCTGCAGCCAAGATTACGGGAACAATCAGCCCCAGCATTTT. Its protein product is CACSQDYGNNQPQHF. The J gene is TRBJ1-5, the V gene TRBV3-1; D unclear. Germline V gene lookup returns CDR1 LGHDT and CDR2 YNNKEL (reference sequence). This CDR3 comprises 15 residues.

There are many counts of this clonotype. The V gene is TRBV7-9, the J gene TRBJ2-5; possible D gene TRBD2, 6 bases. V lost 4 bases and J lost 0, with 15 bases in between. The CDR3 covers 16 residues. Per the germline V gene, CDR1 is SEHNR and CDR2 is FQNEAQ (reference sequence). CDR3 region: CASSSRENGYQETQYF. CDR3 in DNA: TGTGCCAGCAGCTCCCGGGAGAATGGGTACCAAGAGACCCAGTACTTC.